The 18 T cell receptor beta chains presented below share a single source sample, sequenced in a study of cytomegalovirus exposure and HLA in healthy donors. PCR was performed using 60 Vbeta and 13 Jbeta primers. Profiling relied on immunoSEQ multiplex PCR, and the TCRdb table lists in-frame clones only, not all of them. This sample's table reports some 180,000 clones. The sample was PBMCs. All receptors come from a man aged 30-40 years in good health and CMV-seronegative.

V usage is TRBV11-2 and J usage is TRBJ1-2; possibly TRBD1 for D (6 bases). This CDR3 has 13 residues. Trimming cost V 2 bases and J 8 bases, with 12 bases left between them. CDR1 and CDR2 (germline): SGHAT, FQNNGV. DNA of the CDR3: TGTGCCAGCAGCTTATCAGGGGAACAGGGCTACACCTTC. Translating gives CASSLSGEQGYTF.

V is TRBV7-8 and J is TRBJ2-1, with D unresolved. The CDR3 runs to 13 residues. Germline CDR1 reads SGHVS; CDR2 reads FQNEAQ. Deletions cut 5 bases from V and 10 bases from J, with 15 bases between. The CDR3 region has the DNA TGTGCCAGCAGCCAAGACCTTTACGGGGAGCAGTTCTTC. It codes for CASSQDLYGEQFF.

The J gene is TRBJ2-7, the V gene TRBV21-1; TRBD1, the table's D call, lacks a check against the DNA. TRBV21-1 is a known pseudogene. The CDR3 runs to 14 residues. The CDR3 DNA reads TGTGCCAGCAGCAAAGGCCACAGCACCTACGAGCAGTACTTC. Protein product: CASSKGHSTYEQYF.

The V and J genes are TRBV6-5 and TRBJ2-7, with TRBD1 identical over 9 bases. The CDR3 totals 15 residues. Germline-derived CDR1 and CDR2 are MNHEY and SVGAGI. Trimming removed 5 bases from V and 3 bases from J; junction bases left unmatched: 8. The CDR3 DNA reads as TGTGCCAGCAGTAAGGGGACAGGGACACTCTACGAGCAGTACTTC. Translated: CASSKGTGTLYEQYF.

In nucleotides, the CDR3 is TGTGCCAGCTCACACGAGGGACAGGGCTGGAACGAGCAGTACTTC. Residues: CASSHEGQGWNEQYF. The J gene is TRBJ2-7, the V gene TRBV18, with 9 bases that match TRBD1. With V trimmed by 4 bases and J by 5 bases, 9 bases remained unmatched. Germline loops: CDR1 KGHSH, CDR2 LQKENI. This CDR3 is 15 amino acids long. Full variable domain (remainder filled in from reference TRBV18 and TRBJ2-7): NAGVMQNPRHLVRRRGQEARLRCSPMKGHSHVYWYRQLPEEGLKFMVYLQKENIIDESGMPKERFSAEFPKEGPSILRIQQVVRGDSAAYFCASSHEGQGWNEQYFGPGTRLTVT.

The chain recombines TRBV5-4 with TRBJ1-4, with a weak D call TRBD1 (5 bases). The CDR3 runs to 14 residues. The germline CDR1 and CDR2 sequences are SGHNT and YYREEE (reference sequence). Deletions cut 1 base from V and 7 bases from J, with 11 bases between. This chain's CDR3 is CASSLWQGGEKLFF. CDR3 nucleotides: TGTGCCAGCAGCTTGTGGCAGGGTGGTGAAAAACTGTTTTTT.

The chain employs TRBV5-4 and TRBJ2-7, with 12 bases that match TRBD1. Germline trimming cut 4 bases from V and 5 bases from J; bases unmatched to any gene: 7. CDR3 length: 15 amino acids. CDR1 is SGHNT, CDR2 YYREEE, per germline (reference sequence). The CDR3 region is CASSQPGQGADEQYF. CDR3 DNA: TGTGCCAGCAGCCAACCGGGACAGGGGGCGGACGAGCAGTACTTC.

The V call is TRBV4-3, the J call TRBJ2-2; possible D gene TRBD2, 5 bases. V gave up 1 base and J gave up 0 bases, with 9 bases separating them. Germline lookup yields CDR1 LGHNA and CDR2 YSLEER. The length of the CDR3 is 16 residues. This CDR3 reads CASSQASGTNTGELFF. The CDR3 nucleotides read TGCGCCAGCAGCCAAGCCTCGGGGACGAACACCGGGGAGCTGTTTTTT.

V gene TRBV27 combines with J gene TRBJ2-3, with a tentative D call TRBD2 (6 bases). CDR1 MNHEY and CDR2 SMNVEV come from the germline V gene (reference sequence). Trimming took off 5 bases at V and 0 bases at J, with 15 bases between the two ends. The CDR3 is made up of 16 amino acids. This CDR3 reads CASSPSWTTSTDTQYF. As DNA, the CDR3 is TGTGCCAGCAGTCCCTCCTGGACTACTAGCACAGATACGCAGTATTTT.

The chain carries TRBV7-9 and TRBJ2-3; D possibly corresponds to TRBD2 (8 bases). V lost 5 bases and J 3 bases, leaving 21 bases between the germline ends. There are 17 residues in the CDR3. Germline CDR1 SEHNR, CDR2 FQNEAQ (reference sequence). The CDR3: CASSGNFREGATDTQYF. The CDR3 nucleotides are TGTGCCAGCAGCGGGAATTTTCGGGAGGGGGCTACAGATACGCAGTATTTT.

V gene TRBV30 combines with J gene TRBJ1-2; D is ambiguous. Germline CDR1 and CDR2: GTSNPN and SVGIG (reference sequence). The V gene lost 6 bases and the J gene lost 3 bases, with 20 bases spanning the gap. This CDR3 spans 15 amino acids. CDR3 amino acids: CACPGEKYADYGYTF. The CDR3 DNA reads TGTGCCTGCCCCGGGGAAAAGTACGCGGACTATGGCTACACCTTC.

The rearrangement uses TRBV29-1 and TRBJ1-2, with D possibly TRBD1 on 6 matching bases. Germline CDR1 is SQVTM and CDR2 is ANQGSEA. The germline V and J ends were trimmed by 4 bases and 5 bases, with 8 bases remaining between them. The CDR3 is made up of 11 amino acids. DNA for the CDR3: TGCAGCGTTGGACAGGTTTATGGCTACACCTTC. It yields the protein CSVGQVYGYTF.

The gene calls are TRBV30 and TRBJ1-2; D unclear. V was pared by 0 bases and J by 2 bases, with 10 bases between. The CDR3 runs to 14 residues. The germline V gene has CDR1 GTSNPN and CDR2 SVGIG (reference sequence). CDR3 in amino acids: CAWSVVVENYGYTF. The CDR3 DNA reads as TGTGCCTGGAGTGTTGTAGTAGAAAACTATGGCTACACCTTC.

The J gene is TRBJ1-1, the V gene TRBV11-2; 9 bases line up with TRBD1. The CDR3 is 12 residues long. The trim removed 4 bases at V and 14 bases at J, leaving 8 bases unmatched. Germline V CDR1 and CDR2: SGHAT, FQNNGV. CDR3 sequence reads: CASSSQGAKLFF. The CDR3 region has the DNA TGTGCCAGCAGCTCACAGGGGGCCAAATTATTCTTT.

CDR3 sequence reads: CASRPRGPTEAFF. The CDR3 bases are TGTGCCAGCAGGCCCAGGGGACCCACTGAAGCTTTCTTT. The chain uses TRBV27 and TRBJ1-1; D is possibly TRBD1 (6 bases). This CDR3 is built from 13 residues. Trimming stripped 6 bases from V and 4 bases from J, with 12 bases between. Germline CDR1 MNHEY, CDR2 SMNVEV (reference sequence).

The chain is built from TRBV19 and TRBJ2-3, with D perhaps matching TRBD1 (5 bases). V gave up 6 bases and J gave up 2 bases, with 9 bases separating them. The CDR3 is made up of 13 amino acids. Germline V lookup: CDR1 LNHDA, CDR2 SQIVND (reference sequence). CDR3 loop: CASRGQLTDTQYF. The DNA of the CDR3 is TGTGCCAGTAGGGGGCAGCTCACAGATACGCAGTATTTT. The full variable domain, its missing parts supplied by reference TRBV19 and TRBJ2-3, is DGGITQSPKYLFRKEGQNVTLSCEQNLNHDAMYWYRQDPGQGLRLIYYSQIVNDFQKGDIAEGYSVSREKKESFPLTVTSAQKNPTAFYLCASRGQLTDTQYFGPGTRLTVL.

J is TRBJ2-2 and V is TRBV9, with 9 nucleotides matching TRBD1. The V gene's germline CDR1 is SGDLS and CDR2 YYNGEE. V lost 7 bases to trimming and J lost 7 bases; unmatched junction nucleotides: 14. The CDR3 loop spans 16 amino acids. In DNA form, the CDR3 reads TGTGCCAGCCCGCCGGGGGACAGGGTGTGTAACGGGGAGCTGTTTTTT. It encodes CASPPGDRVCNGELFF.

The rearrangement joins TRBV28 to TRBJ1-3, with no clear D. This CDR3 has 14 amino acids. The germline V gene encodes CDR1 MDHEN and CDR2 SYDVKM. Trimming removed 7 bases at V and 0 bases at J, with 10 bases between. CDR3 sequence: CASTPVSSGNTIYF. CDR3 coding DNA: TGTGCCAGCACCCCGGTTAGCTCTGGAAACACCATATATTTT.